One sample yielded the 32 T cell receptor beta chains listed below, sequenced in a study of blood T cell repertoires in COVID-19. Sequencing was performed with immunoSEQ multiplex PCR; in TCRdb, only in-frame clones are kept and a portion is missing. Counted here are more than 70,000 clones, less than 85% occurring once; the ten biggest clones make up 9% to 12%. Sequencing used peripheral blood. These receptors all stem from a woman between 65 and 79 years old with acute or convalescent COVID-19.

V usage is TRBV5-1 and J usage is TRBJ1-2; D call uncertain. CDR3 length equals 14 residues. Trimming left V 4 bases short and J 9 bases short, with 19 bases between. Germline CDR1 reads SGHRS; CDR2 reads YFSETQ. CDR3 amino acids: CASSALMSGLRYTF. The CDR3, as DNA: TGCGCCAGCAGCGCCTTAATGTCTGGACTTCGCTACACCTTC.

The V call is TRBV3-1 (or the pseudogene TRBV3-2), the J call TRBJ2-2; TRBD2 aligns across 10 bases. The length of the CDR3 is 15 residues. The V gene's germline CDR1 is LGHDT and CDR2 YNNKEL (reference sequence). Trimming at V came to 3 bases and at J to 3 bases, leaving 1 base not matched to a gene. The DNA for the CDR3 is TGTGCCAGCAGCCAGGGACTAGCGTACACCGGGGAGCTGTTTTTT. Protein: CASSQGLAYTGELFF.

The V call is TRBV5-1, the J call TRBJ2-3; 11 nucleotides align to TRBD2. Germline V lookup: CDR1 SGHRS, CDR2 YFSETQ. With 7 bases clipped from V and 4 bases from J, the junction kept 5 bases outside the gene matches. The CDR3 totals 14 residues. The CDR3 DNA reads TGCGCCAGCCAACTAGCGGGAGTGTCAGATACGCAGTATTTT. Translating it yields CASQLAGVSDTQYF.

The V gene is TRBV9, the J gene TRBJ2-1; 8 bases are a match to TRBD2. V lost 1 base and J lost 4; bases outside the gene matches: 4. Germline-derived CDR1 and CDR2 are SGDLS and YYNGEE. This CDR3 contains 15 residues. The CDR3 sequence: CASSVWGLVYNEQFF. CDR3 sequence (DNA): TGTGCCAGCAGCGTATGGGGACTAGTATACAATGAGCAGTTCTTC.

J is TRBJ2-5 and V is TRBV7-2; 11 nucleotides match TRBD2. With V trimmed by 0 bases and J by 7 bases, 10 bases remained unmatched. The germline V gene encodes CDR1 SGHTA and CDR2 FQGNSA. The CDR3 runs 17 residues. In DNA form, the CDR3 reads TGTGCCAGCAGCTTAGCGAGGGTAGCGGGAGGGCAGGGGACCCAGTACTTC. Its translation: CASSLARVAGGQGTQYF.

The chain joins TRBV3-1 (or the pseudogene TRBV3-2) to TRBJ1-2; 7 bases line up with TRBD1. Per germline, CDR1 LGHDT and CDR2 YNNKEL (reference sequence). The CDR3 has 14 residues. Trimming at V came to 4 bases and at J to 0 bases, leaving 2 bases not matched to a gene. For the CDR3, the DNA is TGTGCCAGCAGCCCCGGGACAGCTAACTATGGCTACACCTTC. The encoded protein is CASSPGTANYGYTF.

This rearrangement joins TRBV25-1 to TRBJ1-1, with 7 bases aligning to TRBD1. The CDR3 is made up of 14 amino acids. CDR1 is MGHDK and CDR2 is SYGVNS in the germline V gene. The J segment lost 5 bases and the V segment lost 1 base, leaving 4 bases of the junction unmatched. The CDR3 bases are TGTGCCAGCAGTGAATTAGGGGGCCTAACTGAAGCTTTCTTT. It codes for CASSELGGLTEAFF.

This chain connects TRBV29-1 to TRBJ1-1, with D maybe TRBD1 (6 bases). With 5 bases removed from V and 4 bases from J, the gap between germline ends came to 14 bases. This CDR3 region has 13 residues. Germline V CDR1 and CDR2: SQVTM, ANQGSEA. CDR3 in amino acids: CSVQKGGITEAFF. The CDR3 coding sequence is TGCAGCGTTCAAAAAGGGGGAATCACTGAAGCTTTCTTT.

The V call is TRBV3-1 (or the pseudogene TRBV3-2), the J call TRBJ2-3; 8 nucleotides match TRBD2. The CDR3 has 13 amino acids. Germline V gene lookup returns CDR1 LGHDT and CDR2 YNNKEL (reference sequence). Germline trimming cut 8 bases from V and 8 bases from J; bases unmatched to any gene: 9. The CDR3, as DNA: TGTGCCAGCGGGACTAGTAGAGGAGGTACGCAGTATTTT. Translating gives CASGTSRGGTQYF.

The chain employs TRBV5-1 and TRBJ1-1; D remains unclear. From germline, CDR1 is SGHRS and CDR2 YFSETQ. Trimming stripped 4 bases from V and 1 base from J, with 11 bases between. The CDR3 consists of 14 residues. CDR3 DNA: TGCGCCAGCAGCCCAGGACGGGAGAACACTGAAGCTTTCTTT. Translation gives CASSPGRENTEAFF.

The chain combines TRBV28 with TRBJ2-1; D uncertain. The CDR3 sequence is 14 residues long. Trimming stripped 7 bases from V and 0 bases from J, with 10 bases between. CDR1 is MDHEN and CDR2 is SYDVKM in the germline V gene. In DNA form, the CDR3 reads TGTGCCAGCAATACAGATAGCTCCTACAATGAGCAGTTCTTC. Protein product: CASNTDSSYNEQFF.

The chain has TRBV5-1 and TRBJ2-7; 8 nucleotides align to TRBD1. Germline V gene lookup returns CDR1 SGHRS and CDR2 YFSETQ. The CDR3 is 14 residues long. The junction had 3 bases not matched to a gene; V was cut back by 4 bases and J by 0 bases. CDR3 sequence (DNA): TGCGCCAGCAGCCCGACAGGGGCCTCCTACGAGCAGTACTTC. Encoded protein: CASSPTGASYEQYF.

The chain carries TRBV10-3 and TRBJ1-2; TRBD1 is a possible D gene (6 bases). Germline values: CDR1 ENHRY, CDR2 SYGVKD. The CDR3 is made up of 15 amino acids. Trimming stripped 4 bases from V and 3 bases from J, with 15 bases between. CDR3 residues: CAISALQGTHYGYTF. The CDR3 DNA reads TGTGCCATCAGTGCCTTACAGGGTACCCACTATGGCTACACCTTC.

CDR3 coding DNA: TGTGCCAGCAGCTTAGGGACTAGCCCTTATACGCAGTATTTT. It is translated as CASSLGTSPYTQYF. J is TRBJ2-3 and V is TRBV7-8, with 8 bases fitting TRBD2. Trimming removed 1 base from V and 7 bases from J; junction bases left unmatched: 4. The CDR3 is 14 residues long. Germline CDR1 is SGHVS and CDR2 is FQNEAQ.

CDR3 protein: CASSLIPGLGGSSSYNEQFF. The CDR3 nucleotides are TGTGCCAGTAGTCTAATACCGGGACTAGGGGGTTCTAGCTCCTACAATGAGCAGTTCTTC. The rearrangement uses TRBV19 and TRBJ2-1; 8 nucleotides align to TRBD2. This CDR3 contains 20 residues. Losses at the gene ends were 5 bases for V and 0 bases for J; bases not matched to a gene: 18. Germline V gene data show CDR1 as LNHDA and CDR2 as SQIVND (reference sequence).

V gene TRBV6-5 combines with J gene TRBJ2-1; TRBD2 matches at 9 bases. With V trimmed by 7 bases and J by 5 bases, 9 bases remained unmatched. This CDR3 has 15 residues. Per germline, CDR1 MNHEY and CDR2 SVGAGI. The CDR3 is CASTLKASGDNEQFF. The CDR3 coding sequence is TGTGCCAGCACCCTAAAGGCTAGCGGGGACAATGAGCAGTTCTTC.

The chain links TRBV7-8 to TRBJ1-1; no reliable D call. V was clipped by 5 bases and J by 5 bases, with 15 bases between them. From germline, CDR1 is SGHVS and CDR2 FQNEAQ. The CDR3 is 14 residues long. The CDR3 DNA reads TGTGCCAGCAGCCCGGGCGGGGTCGGAACTGAAGCTTTCTTT. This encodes CASSPGGVGTEAFF.

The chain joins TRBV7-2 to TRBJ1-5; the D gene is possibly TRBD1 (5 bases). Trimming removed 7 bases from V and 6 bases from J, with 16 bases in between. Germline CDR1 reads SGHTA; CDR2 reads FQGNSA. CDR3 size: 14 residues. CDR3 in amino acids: CASISKGPGQPQHF. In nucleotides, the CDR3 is TGTGCCAGCATCTCGAAGGGGCCCGGTCAGCCCCAGCATTTT.

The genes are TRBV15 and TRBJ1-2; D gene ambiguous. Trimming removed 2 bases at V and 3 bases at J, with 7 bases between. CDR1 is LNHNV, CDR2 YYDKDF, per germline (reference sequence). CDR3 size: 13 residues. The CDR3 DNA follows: TGTGCCACCAGCAGATCCCGGGACTATGGCTACACCTTC. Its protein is CATSRSRDYGYTF. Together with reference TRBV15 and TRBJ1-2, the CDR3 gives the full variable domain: DAMVIQNPRYQVTQFGKPVTLSCSQTLNHNVMYWYQQKSSQAPKLLFHYYDKDFNNEADTPDNFQSRRPNTSFCFLDIRSPGLGDTAMYLCATSRSRDYGYTFGSGTRLTVV.

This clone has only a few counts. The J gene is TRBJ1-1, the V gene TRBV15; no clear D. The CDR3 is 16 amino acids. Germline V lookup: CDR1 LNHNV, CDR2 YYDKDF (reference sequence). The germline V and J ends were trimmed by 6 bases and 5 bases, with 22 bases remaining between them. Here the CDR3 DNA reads TGTGCCACCAGGACGTACGGGTATGGCGATCGGACTGAAGCTTTCTTT. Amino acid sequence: CATRTYGYGDRTEAFF. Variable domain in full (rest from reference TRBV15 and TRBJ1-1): DAMVIQNPRYQVTQFGKPVTLSCSQTLNHNVMYWYQQKSSQAPKLLFHYYDKDFNNEADTPDNFQSRRPNTSFCFLDIRSPGLGDTAMYLCATRTYGYGDRTEAFFGQGTRLTVV.

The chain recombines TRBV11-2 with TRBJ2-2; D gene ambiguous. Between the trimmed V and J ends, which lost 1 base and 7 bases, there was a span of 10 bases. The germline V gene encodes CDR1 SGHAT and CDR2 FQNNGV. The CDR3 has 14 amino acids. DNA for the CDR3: TGTGCCAGCAGCTTAGGCTCTGGCTTCGGGGAGCTGTTTTTT. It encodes CASSLGSGFGELFF.

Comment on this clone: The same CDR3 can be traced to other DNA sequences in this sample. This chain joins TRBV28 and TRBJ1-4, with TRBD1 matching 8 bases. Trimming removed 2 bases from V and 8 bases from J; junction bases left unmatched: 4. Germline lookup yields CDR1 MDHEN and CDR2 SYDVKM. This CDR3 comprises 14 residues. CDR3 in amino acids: CASSLQGAREKLFF. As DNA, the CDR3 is TGTGCCAGCAGTTTACAGGGGGCTCGGGAAAAACTGTTTTTT.

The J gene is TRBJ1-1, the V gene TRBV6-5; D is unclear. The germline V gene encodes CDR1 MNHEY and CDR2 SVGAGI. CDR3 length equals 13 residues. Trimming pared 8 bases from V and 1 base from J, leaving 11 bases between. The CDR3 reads CASRPRENTEAFF. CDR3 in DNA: TGTGCCAGCCGTCCGAGGGAGAACACTGAAGCTTTCTTT.

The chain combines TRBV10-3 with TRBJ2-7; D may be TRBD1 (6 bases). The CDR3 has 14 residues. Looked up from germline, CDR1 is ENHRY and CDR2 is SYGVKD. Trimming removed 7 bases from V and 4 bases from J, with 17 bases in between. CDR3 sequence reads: CAIMEVGAGYEQYF. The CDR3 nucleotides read TGTGCCATCATGGAGGTGGGGGCCGGGTACGAGCAGTACTTC.

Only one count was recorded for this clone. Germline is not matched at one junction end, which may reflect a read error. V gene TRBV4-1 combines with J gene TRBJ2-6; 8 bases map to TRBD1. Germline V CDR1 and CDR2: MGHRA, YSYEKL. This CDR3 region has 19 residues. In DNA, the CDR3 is TGCGCCCGCAGCCGACTGGGACAGGCGGCTTACTCTGGGGCCAACGTCCTGACTTTC. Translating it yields CARSRLGQAAYSGANVLTF.

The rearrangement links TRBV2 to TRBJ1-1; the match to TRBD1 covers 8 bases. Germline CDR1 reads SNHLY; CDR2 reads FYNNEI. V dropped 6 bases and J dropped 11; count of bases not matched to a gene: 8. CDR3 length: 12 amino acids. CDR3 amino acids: CASSGQGLNAFF. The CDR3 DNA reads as TGTGCCAGCAGCGGACAGGGCTTGAATGCTTTCTTT. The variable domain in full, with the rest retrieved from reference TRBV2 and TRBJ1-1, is EPEVTQTPSHQVTQMGQEVILRCVPISNHLYFYWYRQILGQKVEFLVSFYNNEISEKSEIFDDQFSVERPDGSNFTLKIRSTKLEDSAMYFCASSGQGLNAFFGQGTRLTVV.

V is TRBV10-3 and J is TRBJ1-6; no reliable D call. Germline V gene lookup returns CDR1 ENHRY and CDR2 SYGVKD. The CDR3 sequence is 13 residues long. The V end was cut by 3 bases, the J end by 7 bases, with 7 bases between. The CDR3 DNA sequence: TGTGCCATCAGTGACAGTCCCAATTCACCCCTCCACTTT. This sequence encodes CAISDSPNSPLHF.

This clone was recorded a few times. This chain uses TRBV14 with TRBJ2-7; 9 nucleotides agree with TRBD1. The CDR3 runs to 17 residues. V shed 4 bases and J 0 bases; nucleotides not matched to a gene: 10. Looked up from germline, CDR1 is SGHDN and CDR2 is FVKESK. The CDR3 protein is CASSPRRGTGRSYEQYF. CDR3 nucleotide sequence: TGTGCCAGCAGCCCCCGGAGGGGGACAGGGCGCTCCTACGAGCAGTACTTC.

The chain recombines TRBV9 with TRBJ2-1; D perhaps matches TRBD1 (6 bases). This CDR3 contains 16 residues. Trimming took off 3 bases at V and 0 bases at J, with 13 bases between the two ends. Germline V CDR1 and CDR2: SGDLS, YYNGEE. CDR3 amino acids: CASSASRGVSYNEQFF. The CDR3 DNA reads TGTGCCAGCAGCGCTAGCAGGGGAGTCTCCTACAATGAGCAGTTCTTC.

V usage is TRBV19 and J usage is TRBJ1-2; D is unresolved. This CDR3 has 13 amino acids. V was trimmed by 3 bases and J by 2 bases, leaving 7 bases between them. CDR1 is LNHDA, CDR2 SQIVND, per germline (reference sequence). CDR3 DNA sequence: TGTGCCAGTAGTATTCCGGGAAACTATGGCTACACCTTC. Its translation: CASSIPGNYGYTF.

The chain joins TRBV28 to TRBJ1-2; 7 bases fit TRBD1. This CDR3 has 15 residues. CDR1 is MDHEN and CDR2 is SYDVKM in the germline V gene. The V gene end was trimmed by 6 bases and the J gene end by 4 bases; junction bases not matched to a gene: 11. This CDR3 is CASRSAGDSTYGYTF. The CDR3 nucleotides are TGTGCCAGCAGGTCCGCCGGGGACAGCACCTATGGCTACACCTTC.

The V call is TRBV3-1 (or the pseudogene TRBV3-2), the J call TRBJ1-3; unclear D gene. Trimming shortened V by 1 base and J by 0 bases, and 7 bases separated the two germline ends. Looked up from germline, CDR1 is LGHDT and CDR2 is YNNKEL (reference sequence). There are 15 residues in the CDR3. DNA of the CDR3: TGTGCCAGCAGCCAAGGAAGCTTCTCTGGAAACACCATATATTTT. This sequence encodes CASSQGSFSGNTIYF.